Listed below are T cell receptor beta chains from one sample, sequenced in a study of CD8 T cells in ankylosing spondylitis. In TCRdb, the 5' RACE reads were re-called with MiXCR into one record per CDR3 protein. The sample includes over 100,000 distinct CDR3 sequences, 9.5% to 12% of them seen just once. Sequenced sample: blood, either unsorted or a sorted T cell fraction (not recorded which). Receptors were obtained from a female donor with ankylosing spondylitis or in good health (not recorded which). Both conserved end residues are part of each CDR3. D genes are given only for firm matches. Only some rows state a clone size, as once, few, many or a class for expanded clones.

many TRBJ1-1 - TRBV12-3/TRBV12-4 TGTGCCAGCAGTTCCCCCGGCGGGACGGTTTACACTGAAGCTTTCTTT CASSSPGGTVYTEAFF
many TRBJ2-7 TRBD2 TRBV10-3 TGTGCCATCAGACATAGCGGGGGGCCTTCCTACGAGCAGTACTTC CAIRHSGGPSYEQYF
many TRBJ1-1 TRBD1 TRBV5-1 TGCGCCAGCAGCGCCGGACAGGGAACTGAAGCTTTCTTT CASSAGQGTEAFF
many TRBJ1-2 - TRBV7-2 TGTGCCAGCAGCGGCGATGGCTACACCTTC CASSGDGYTF
many TRBJ2-3 - TRBV15 TGTGCCACCAGCAGAGAGGGGGAGGTGAATACGCAGTATTTT CATSREGEVNTQYF
many TRBJ2-7 - TRBV6-2/TRBV6-3 TGTGCCAGCAGTTCTCCAGGGGCCTCCTACGAGCAGTACTTC CASSSPGASYEQYF
many TRBJ1-4 - TRBV6-1 TGTGCCAGCAGTGAACAGGGTACTAATGAAAAACTGTTTTTT CASSEQGTNEKLFF
many TRBJ2-2 TRBD2 TRBV20-1 TGCAGTGCTAAGTACGGGACTAGCGGCACCGGGGAGCTGTTTTTT CSAKYGTSGTGELFF
many TRBJ2-4 - TRBV6-1 TGTGCCAGCAGTGAAGCGGGTCCAGGCAAACAAAACATTCAGTACTTC CASSEAGPGKQNIQYF
many TRBJ2-1 - TRBV20-1 TGCAGTGCTAGACGGCTAGCTGACTACAATGAGCAGTTCTTC CSARRLADYNEQFF
many TRBJ2-5 TRBD2 TRBV5-1 TGCGCCAGCAGGCGGGGCCTAGCGGAAGAGACCCAGTACTTC CASRRGLAEETQYF
few TRBJ2-1 TRBD2 TRBV12-3/TRBV12-4 TGTGCCAGCAGTTTATCTATCGGACTAGCGGGAGGCAATGAGCAGTTCTTC CASSLSIGLAGGNEQFF
- TRBJ1-2 TRBD1 TRBV2 TGTGCCAGGACACCGGGACAGGGGAACTATGGCTACACCTTC CARTPGQGNYGYTF
many TRBJ2-1 TRBD2 TRBV20-1 TGCAGTGCTAGAGCGACTAGCGGCTCCTACAATGAGCAGTTCTTC CSARATSGSYNEQFF
many TRBJ1-2 - TRBV3-1 TGTGCCAGCAGCCAAGAAGCCAGACGGGGCTACACCTTC CASSQEARRGYTF
- TRBJ1-3 TRBD1 TRBV5-4 TGTGCCAGCACTATCGACAGGGCTGGAAACACCATATATTTT CASTIDRAGNTIYF
many TRBJ2-1 - TRBV29-1 TGCAGCGCAGGGGTTTGGTACAATGAGCAGTTCTTC CSAGVWYNEQFF
many TRBJ2-1 - TRBV9 TGTGCCAGCAGCGTAGTGGTGGGGGGGCCGGGCAATGAGCAGTTCTTC CASSVVVGGPGNEQFF
many TRBJ2-2 - TRBV5-1 TGCGCCAGCAGCAACGAAACCGGGACGGTGAACACCGGGGAGCTGTTTTTT CASSNETGTVNTGELFF
- TRBJ2-1 TRBD2 TRBV24-1 TGTGCCACCAGTGACCAGGGACTAGCGGGACGTTCCTACAATGAGCAGTTCTTC CATSDQGLAGRSYNEQFF
few TRBJ2-3 TRBD2 TRBV10-1 TGCGCCAGCAGCACTAGCGGGGGCACAGATACGCAGTATTTT CASSTSGGTDTQYF
few TRBJ2-1 TRBD1 TRBV11-1 TGTGCCAGCAGCTTCTCCGGGACAGGGGTTTACAATGAGCAGTTCTTC CASSFSGTGVYNEQFF
many TRBJ2-3 - TRBV20-1 TGCAGTGCTAGAGTGCCGGGGCCAGATACGCAGTATTTT CSARVPGPDTQYF
few TRBJ2-1 TRBD2 TRBV19 TGTGCCAGTAGTAAAATCTCTAGCGGAATCTACAATGAGCAGTTCTTC CASSKISSGIYNEQFF
- TRBJ1-1 - TRBV19 TGTGCCAGTAGTAGAGAGAACACTGAAGCTTTCTTT CASSRENTEAFF
- TRBJ1-2 TRBD1 TRBV29-1 TGCAGCGTCGCACCGGGACAGGGTATTCATTTCAACTATGGCTACACCTTC CSVAPGQGIHFNYGYTF
once TRBJ1-4 - TRBV18 TGTGCCAGCTCACCACGTCCCGGGGAGGAAAAACTGTTTTTT CASSPRPGEEKLFF
many TRBJ2-1 - TRBV20-1 TGCAGTGCTAGGCACCGGGACTCTTACAATGAGCAGTTCTTC CSARHRDSYNEQFF
many TRBJ2-6 - TRBV9 TGTGCCAGCAGCCCCAGAATACTCAGCTCTGGGGCCAACGTCCTGACTTTC CASSPRILSSGANVLTF
many TRBJ2-2 - TRBV20-1 TGCAGTGCTAGTAGTCCGAACACCGGGGAGCTGTTTTTT CSASSPNTGELFF
many TRBJ2-3 - TRBV18 TGTGCCAGCTCACCACCGTGGACAAGCACAGATACGCAGTATTTT CASSPPWTSTDTQYF
few TRBJ2-5 TRBD1 TRBV5-1 TGCGCCAGCAGCTTGGCGGGACAGGGGGAGACCCAGTACTTC CASSLAGQGETQYF
few TRBJ1-1 TRBD1 TRBV6-6 TGTGCCAGCAGCCTGGGACAGGGTGGGGTAGCTTTCTTT CASSLGQGGVAFF
many TRBJ2-1 TRBD1 TRBV9 TGTGCCAGCAGCGTAGAAGGACAGGGGGGGTACAATGAGCAGTTCTTC CASSVEGQGGYNEQFF
many TRBJ2-1 - TRBV10-3 TGTGCCATCAGAGACCAGGGATTTAACTACAATGAGCAGTTCTTC CAIRDQGFNYNEQFF
many TRBJ1-1 - TRBV19 TGTGCCACCTCCGGGTACGCCACTGAAGCTTTCTTT CATSGYATEAFF
many TRBJ2-5 - TRBV5-1 TGCGCCAGCAGGCCCCGGACTCCTCAAGAGACCCAGTACTTC CASRPRTPQETQYF
many TRBJ1-2 - TRBV19 TGTGCCAGTAGCCCCCGGGGGGAATATCTTACTAACTATGGCTACACCTTC CASSPRGEYLTNYGYTF
many TRBJ2-1 - TRBV5-6 TGTGCCAGCAGCATTACGCAGGGCACACGTTCGAATGAGCAGTTCTTC CASSITQGTRSNEQFF
few TRBJ1-6 TRBD1 TRBV3-1 TGTGCCAGCAGCCAATGGAACAGGGGGCGGTCTTCACCCCTCCACTTT CASSQWNRGRSSPLHF
- TRBJ2-4 TRBD1 TRBV30 TGTGCCTGGAGTCAGGCGGAGACAGGGAAAAACATTCAGTACTTC CAWSQAETGKNIQYF